The present T cell receptor (beta chain) was sequenced within a study of shared clonotypes between healthy human individuals. In this sample, this clone turned up once. Original handling: Filtering of immunoSEQ junctional sequences could not match full-length read filtering. Repertoires were generated with immunoSEQ multiplex PCR, while TCRdb's copy carries only in-frame clones and drops some. Clonal size and the V and J genes are those of that table, whereas D and trimming came from the DNA. The profile shows over a million clones, around 82% of them singletons. V was shortened by 4 bases and J by 5 bases, with 14 bases between the two germline ends. The CDR3 contains 13 residues. The germline gives CDR1 SQVTM, CDR2 ANQGSEA.

The chain employs TRBV29-1 and TRBJ1-2; D is undetermined. The receptor was isolated from a man aged 18 to 29 in good health. Some clones in this sample may be carry-over from other donors' samples. Sequencing was done on a sample of memory CD4+ T cells from PBMCs. Subset in this sample: CD45RA-negative fraction. The CDR3 protein is CSVGTNTRYGYTF. In DNA, the CDR3 is TGCAGCGTTGGGACCAATACGCGGTATGGCTACACCTTC.